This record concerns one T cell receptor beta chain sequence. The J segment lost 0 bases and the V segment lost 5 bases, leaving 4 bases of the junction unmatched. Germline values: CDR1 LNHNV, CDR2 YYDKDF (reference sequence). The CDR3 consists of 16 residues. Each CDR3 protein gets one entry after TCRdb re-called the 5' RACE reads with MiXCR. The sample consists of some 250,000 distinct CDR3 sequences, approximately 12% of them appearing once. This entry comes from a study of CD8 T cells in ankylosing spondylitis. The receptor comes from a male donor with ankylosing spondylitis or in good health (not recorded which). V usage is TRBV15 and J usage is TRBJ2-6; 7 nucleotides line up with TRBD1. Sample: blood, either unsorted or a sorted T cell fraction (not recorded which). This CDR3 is CATSVTGDSGANVLTF. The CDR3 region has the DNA TGTGCCACCAGCGTCACAGGGGACTCTGGGGCCAACGTCCTGACTTTC. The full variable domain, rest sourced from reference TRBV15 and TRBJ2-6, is DAMVIQNPRYQVTQFGKPVTLSCSQTLNHNVMYWYQQKSSQAPKLLFHYYDKDFNNEADTPDNFQSRRPNTSFCFLDIRSPGLGDTAMYLCATSVTGDSGANVLTFGAGSRLTVL.